Following are 6 T cell receptor beta chains from one sample sequenced in a study of cytomegalovirus exposure and HLA in healthy donors. 13 Jbeta primers and 60 Vbeta primers were used for the PCR. Profiled with immunoSEQ multiplex PCR; TCRdb holds only in-frame clones, not every one. The table includes over 150,000 clones, approximately 80% detected once. Sequenced sample: PBMCs. The receptors come from a man in his thirties or forties in good health and CMV-seropositive.

This clone was found a few times. The chain couples TRBV6-8 to TRBJ1-3, with D tentatively TRBD1 (5 bases). Germline loops: CDR1 MNHGY, CDR2 SAAAGT. CDR3 length equals 14 residues. V dropped 2 bases and J dropped 4 bases, with 9 bases sitting between them. The CDR3 sequence is CASSYGGFGNTIYF. The CDR3 nucleotides are TGTGCCAGCAGTTACGGGGGGTTCGGAAACACCATATATTTT.

The chain has TRBV4-1 and TRBJ2-7; 10 nucleotides line up with TRBD2. The length of the CDR3 is 16 residues. In germline, CDR1 is MGHRA, CDR2 YSYEKL. With 3 bases clipped from V and 1 base from J, the junction kept 6 bases outside the gene matches. The CDR3 bases are TGCGCCAGCAGCCAGTACAGCGGGGGGGCTTCCTACGAGCAGTACTTC. Translated, it gives CASSQYSGGASYEQYF.

The chain links TRBV5-4 to TRBJ2-5, with 8 bases fitting TRBD2. The ends lost 0 bases at V and 5 bases at J; junction bases unmatched: 6. CDR1 is SGHNT and CDR2 is YYREEE in the germline V gene (reference sequence). The CDR3 runs 15 residues. CDR3 sequence (DNA): TGTGCCAGCAGCTTGGGTCGGGGGGGGCGGGAGACCCAGTACTTC. It specifies CASSLGRGGRETQYF.

The chain links TRBV28 to TRBJ1-5, with TRBD1 matching over 9 bases. J lost 3 bases, V lost 5 bases, and 2 bases had no gene match. CDR1 and CDR2 from the germline V gene are MDHEN and SYDVKM. The CDR3 covers 14 residues. The DNA for the CDR3 is TGTGCCAGCAGTACAGGGGGCTTCAATCAGCCCCAGCATTTT. Amino acid sequence: CASSTGGFNQPQHF. The full variable domain, in which reference TRBV28 and TRBJ1-5 provide the parts outside the CDR3, is DVKVTQSSRYLVKRTGEKVFLECVQDMDHENMFWYRQDPGLGLRLIYFSYDVKMKEKGDIPEGYSVSREKKERFSLILESASTNQTSMYLCASSTGGFNQPQHFGDGTRLSIL.

The chain carries TRBV30 and TRBJ1-2; TRBD1 aligns across 8 bases. The V segment lost 1 base and the J segment 6 bases; nucleotides outside the gene matches: 10. The germline gives CDR1 GTSNPN, CDR2 SVGIG (reference sequence). There are 15 residues in the CDR3. CDR3 region: CAWSDGQGPSDGYTF. The CDR3 DNA is TGTGCCTGGAGTGATGGACAGGGCCCTTCGGATGGCTACACCTTC.

J is TRBJ2-1 and V is TRBV5-6, with 10 bases lining up with TRBD1. The germline gives CDR1 SGHDT, CDR2 YYEEEE. J gave up 8 bases and V 3 bases, and 8 bases lay outside the gene matches. The length of the CDR3 is 15 residues. CDR3 sequence reads: CASSSDRGRGDEQFF. For the CDR3, the DNA is TGTGCCAGCAGCTCTGACAGGGGGCGCGGGGATGAGCAGTTCTTC. Based on the CDR3 plus reference TRBV5-6 and TRBJ2-1, the full variable domain is DAGVTQSPTHLIKTRGQQVTLRCSPKSGHDTVSWYQQALGQGPQFIFQYYEEEERQRGNFPDRFSGHQFPNYSSELNVNALLLGDSALYLCASSSDRGRGDEQFFGPGTRLTVL.